The 10 T cell receptor beta chains below come from one sample, sequenced in a study of neurological immune-mediated disorders. TCRdb re-called the 5' RACE reads through MiXCR, storing one row per CDR3 protein. The top ten hold 2.5% to 3% of the sample, which has more than 50,000 distinct CDR3 sequences, less than 5.5% seen once. Sequencing was carried out using PBMCs. The receptors originated from a woman between 25 and 40 years old with multiple sclerosis.

This clonotype was recorded at least ten times. The chain combines TRBV12-5 with TRBJ2-1, with D hard to call. Trimming removed 2 bases at V and 5 bases at J, with 10 bases between. The CDR3 totals 14 residues. Germline values: CDR1 LGHNT, CDR2 FRNRAP. CDR3 in DNA: TGTGCTAGTGGTTTGATGCCCAGTAACAATGAGCAGTTCTTC. Translating it yields CASGLMPSNNEQFF.

The table lists this clonotype with many counts. The chain couples TRBV24-1 to TRBJ2-2; D unresolved. Deletions cut 3 bases from V and 1 base from J, with 11 bases between. Per the germline V gene, CDR1 is KGHDR and CDR2 is SFDVKD. The CDR3 runs to 16 residues. The DNA for the CDR3 is TGTGCCACCAGTGATCCCAAGACGGTGAACACCGGGGAGCTGTTTTTT. It encodes CATSDPKTVNTGELFF.

The table lists this clonotype with many counts. This chain joins TRBV9 and TRBJ2-5; D unclear. This CDR3 has 17 residues. Germline CDR1 reads SGDLS; CDR2 reads YYNGEE. V lost 1 base, J lost 5 bases, and 21 bases lay in between. CDR3 sequence: CASSVSRRSFGPETQYF. CDR3 nucleotide sequence: TGTGCCAGCAGCGTATCGCGGCGGTCCTTTGGCCCGGAGACCCAGTACTTC. The variable domain in full, with the rest retrieved from reference TRBV9 and TRBJ2-5, is DSGVTQTPKHLITATGQRVTLRCSPRSGDLSVYWYQQSLDQGLQFLIQYYNGEERAKGNILERFSAQQFPDLHSELNLSSLELGDSALYFCASSVSRRSFGPETQYFGPGTRLLVL.

In regard to this clonotype: A much larger clone differs by one base, so this may be a read error. The chain couples TRBV15 to TRBJ2-3, with 12 bases aligning to TRBD2. The germline gives CDR1 LNHNV, CDR2 YYDKDF (reference sequence). The CDR3 has 15 amino acids. V shed 3 bases and J 3 bases; nucleotides not matched to a gene: 1. CDR3 protein: CATSSGLAGTDTQYF. The CDR3 DNA reads TGTGCCACCAGCAGTGGACTAGCGGGGACAGATACGCAGTATTTT.

The table lists this clonotype with many counts. CDR3 amino acids: CASRLSGAIYNEQFF. The CDR3 nucleotides are TGTGCCAGCAGGCTAAGCGGGGCAATCTACAATGAGCAGTTCTTC. V is TRBV6-5 and J is TRBJ2-1, with 7 bases lining up with TRBD2. Germline V CDR1 and CDR2: MNHEY, SVGAGI. The CDR3 is made up of 15 amino acids. The V and J ends lost 6 bases and 3 bases, in that order; junction bases with no gene match: 8.

This clonotype was seen at least ten times. The gene calls are TRBV28 and TRBJ1-5, with D possibly TRBD1 on 6 matching bases. Germline CDR1 reads MDHEN; CDR2 reads SYDVKM. This CDR3 comprises 15 residues. The V end lost 2 bases, the J end lost 5 bases, and 13 bases lay between the germline ends. The CDR3 DNA reads as TGTGCCAGCAGTTTAGTGGCGGGGGGCTATCAGCCCCAGCATTTT. Translating gives CASSLVAGGYQPQHF.

This clonotype was picked up many times. V usage is TRBV6-5 and J usage is TRBJ2-5, with 8 bases aligning to TRBD1. CDR3 length: 15 amino acids. V lost 4 bases, J lost 2 bases, and 6 bases stayed unmatched. CDR1 is MNHEY and CDR2 is SVGAGI in the germline V gene. This CDR3 reads CASSSTDREQETQYF. Here the CDR3 DNA reads TGTGCCAGCAGTTCGACGGACAGGGAACAAGAGACCCAGTACTTC.

This clonotype came up many times. The V call is TRBV9, the J call TRBJ2-1, with TRBD1 identical over 9 bases. The germline V gene has CDR1 SGDLS and CDR2 YYNGEE. The CDR3 runs to 18 residues. The V gene end was trimmed by 4 bases and the J gene end by 8 bases; junction bases not matched to a gene: 19. The CDR3 DNA sequence: TGTGCCAGCAGCCCACGGACCGGGACAGGGATCCCACCCTATGAGCAGTTCTTC. Translating gives CASSPRTGTGIPPYEQFF.

The rearrangement joins TRBV28 to TRBJ1-2; no reliable D call. The CDR3 runs 14 residues. V lost 10 bases and J 1 base, leaving 16 bases between the germline ends. Germline CDR1 MDHEN, CDR2 SYDVKM. The CDR3 bases are TGTGCCATCCCATCCGGCAGTGTTAACTATGGCTACACCTTC. It yields the protein CAIPSGSVNYGYTF.

This clonotype occurred many times. V usage is TRBV7-2 and J usage is TRBJ2-5, with no clear D. Germline V CDR1 and CDR2: SGHTA, FQGNSA. The CDR3 contains 15 residues. Trimming took 1 base from V and 5 from J, leaving 14 bases between them. CDR3 DNA: TGTGCCAGCAGCTTAGGAGACGGCCTGCGGGAGACCCAGTACTTC. Residues: CASSLGDGLRETQYF.